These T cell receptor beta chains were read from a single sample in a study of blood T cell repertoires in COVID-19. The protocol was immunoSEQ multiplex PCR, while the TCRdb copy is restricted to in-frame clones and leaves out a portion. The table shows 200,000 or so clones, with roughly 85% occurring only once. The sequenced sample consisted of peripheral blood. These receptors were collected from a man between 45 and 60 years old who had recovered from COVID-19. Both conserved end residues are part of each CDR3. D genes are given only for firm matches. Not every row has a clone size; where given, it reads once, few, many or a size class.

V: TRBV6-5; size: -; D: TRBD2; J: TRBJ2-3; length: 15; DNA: TGTGCCAGCTCGACTAGCGGGAGAGGAACAGATACGCAGTATTTT; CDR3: CASSTSGRGTDTQYF
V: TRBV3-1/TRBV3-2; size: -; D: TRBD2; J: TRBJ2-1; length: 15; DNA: TGTGCCAGCAGCCAAACCGGACTAGCCGTCAATGAGCAGTTCTTC; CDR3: CASSQTGLAVNEQFF
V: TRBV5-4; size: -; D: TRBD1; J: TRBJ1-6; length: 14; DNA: TGTGCCAGCACCCAGAACAGGGGCAATTCACCCCTCCACTTT; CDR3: CASTQNRGNSPLHF
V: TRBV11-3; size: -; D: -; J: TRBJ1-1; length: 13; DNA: TGTGCCAGCAGTATGACAGGGAACACTGAAGCTTTCTTT; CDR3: CASSMTGNTEAFF
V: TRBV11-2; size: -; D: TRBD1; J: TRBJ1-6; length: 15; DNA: TGTGCCAGCAGCGTAGCGACAGGGGGTAATTCACCCCTCCACTTT; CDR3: CASSVATGGNSPLHF
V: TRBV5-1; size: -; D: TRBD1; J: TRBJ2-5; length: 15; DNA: TGCGCCAGCAGCCGAAGACAGGGGGAACAAGAGACCCAGTACTTC; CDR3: CASSRRQGEQETQYF
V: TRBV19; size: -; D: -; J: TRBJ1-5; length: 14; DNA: TGTGCCAGTAGTAAAGAAACCCCGGGTCAGCCCCAGCATTTT; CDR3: CASSKETPGQPQHF
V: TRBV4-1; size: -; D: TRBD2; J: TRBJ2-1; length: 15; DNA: TGCGCCAGCAGCCTAACATCTAGCGGGTACAATGAGCAGTTCTTC; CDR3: CASSLTSSGYNEQFF
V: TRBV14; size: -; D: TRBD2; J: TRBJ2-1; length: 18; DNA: TGTGCCAGCAGCGATAAGGGGGCTAGCGGGAGTATCGGGAATGAGCAGTTCTTC; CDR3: CASSDKGASGSIGNEQFF
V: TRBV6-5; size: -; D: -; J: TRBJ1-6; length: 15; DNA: TGTGCCAGCAGGCGGACAGCCTCCTATAATTCACCCCTCCACTTT; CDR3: CASRRTASYNSPLHF
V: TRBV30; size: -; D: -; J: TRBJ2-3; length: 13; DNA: TGTGCCCGCCGCTTGGGGCCCACAGATACGCAGTATTTT; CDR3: CARRLGPTDTQYF
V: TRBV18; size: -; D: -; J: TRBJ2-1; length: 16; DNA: TGTGCCAGCTCACCACCCGGGGTCAGCTCCTACAATGAGCAGTTCTTC; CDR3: CASSPPGVSSYNEQFF
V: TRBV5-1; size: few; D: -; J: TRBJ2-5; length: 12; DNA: TGCGCCAGCAGCTTGGAAGGGGGGACCCAGTACTTC; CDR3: CASSLEGGTQYF
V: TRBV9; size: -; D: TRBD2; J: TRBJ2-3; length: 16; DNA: TGTGCCAGCAGCGCTGGGACTAGCGGGATCTTGGATACGCAGTATTTT; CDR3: CASSAGTSGILDTQYF
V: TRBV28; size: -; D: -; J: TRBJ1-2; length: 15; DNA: TGTGCCAGCTCCGTGGTGGGCAGCAGGAACTATGGCTACACCTTC; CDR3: CASSVVGSRNYGYTF
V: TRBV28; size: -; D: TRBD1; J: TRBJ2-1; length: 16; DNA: TGTGCCAGCAGCCCCGGAACAGGGGGCGCTTACAATGAGCAGTTCTTC; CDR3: CASSPGTGGAYNEQFF
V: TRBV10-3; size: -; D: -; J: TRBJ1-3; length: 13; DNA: TGTGCCATCAGTGACGGCTCTGGAAACACCATATATTTT; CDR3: CAISDGSGNTIYF
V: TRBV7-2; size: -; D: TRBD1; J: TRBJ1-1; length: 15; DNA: TGTGCCAGCAGCTTAGAATTGACAGGGGTTCTAGAAGCTTTCTTT; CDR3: CASSLELTGVLEAFF
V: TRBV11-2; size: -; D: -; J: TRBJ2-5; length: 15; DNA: TGTGCCAGCAGCTTAATTTACGCCCTAAAAGAGACCCAGTACTTC; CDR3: CASSLIYALKETQYF
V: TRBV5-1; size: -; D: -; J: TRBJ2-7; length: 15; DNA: TGCGCCAGCAGCTTGGCCCTGTCCCGCAAGAGCGAGCAGTACTTC; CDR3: CASSLALSRKSEQYF
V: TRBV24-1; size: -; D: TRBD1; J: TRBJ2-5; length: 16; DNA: TGTGCCACCAGTGATGTGGGACAGGGGCTCCAAGAGACCCAGTACTTC; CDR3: CATSDVGQGLQETQYF
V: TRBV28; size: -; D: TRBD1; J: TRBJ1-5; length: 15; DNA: TGTGCCAGCACCCTCGGAGGGGGCGATGAGCAGCCCCAGCATTTT; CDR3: CASTLGGGDEQPQHF
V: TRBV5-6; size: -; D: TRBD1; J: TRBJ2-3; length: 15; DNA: TGTGCCAGCAGCAAACGGGACAGGCGGTCAGATACGCAGTATTTT; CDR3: CASSKRDRRSDTQYF
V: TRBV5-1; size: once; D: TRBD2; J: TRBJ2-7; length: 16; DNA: TGCGCCAGCAGCCCATCATCCGAGCGGGGAGGGTACGAGCAGTACTTC; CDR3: CASSPSSERGGYEQYF
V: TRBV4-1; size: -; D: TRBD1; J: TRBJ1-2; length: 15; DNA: TGCGCCAGCAGCCCCGCCGGGACAGGTGGGCCTGGCTACACCTTC; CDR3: CASSPAGTGGPGYTF
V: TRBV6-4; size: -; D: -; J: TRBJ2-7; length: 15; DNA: TGTGCCAGCAGTGACTCAAGTAGTCCGGGGTACGAGCAGTACTTC; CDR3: CASSDSSSPGYEQYF
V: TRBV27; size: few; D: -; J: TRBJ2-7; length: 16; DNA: TGTGCCAGCAGTCCGAGGGGGGGCATAACCTTCTACGAGCAGTACTTC; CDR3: CASSPRGGITFYEQYF
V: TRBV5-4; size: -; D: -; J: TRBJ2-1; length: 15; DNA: TGTGCCAGCACCTTAACAGGGCAACTCCACAATGAGCAGTTCTTC; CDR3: CASTLTGQLHNEQFF
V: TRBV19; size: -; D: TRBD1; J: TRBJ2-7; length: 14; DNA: TGTGCCAGTAGTATGTTAGGGACAGACTACGAGCAGTACTTC; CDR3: CASSMLGTDYEQYF
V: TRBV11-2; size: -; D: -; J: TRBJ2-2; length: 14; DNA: TGTGCCAGCAGCCCAGCGGATGGTAACGGGGAGCTGTTTTTT; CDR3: CASSPADGNGELFF
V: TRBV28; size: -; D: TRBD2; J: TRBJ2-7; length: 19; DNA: TGTGCCAGCAGTTCTAGCACAGGACTAGCGGGAGTTCAAAGGTACGAGCAGTACTTC; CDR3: CASSSSTGLAGVQRYEQYF
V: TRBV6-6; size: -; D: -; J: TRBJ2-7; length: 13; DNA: TGTGCCAGCAGTCCAGGGGAATCGGGAGAGCAGTACTTC; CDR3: CASSPGESGEQYF
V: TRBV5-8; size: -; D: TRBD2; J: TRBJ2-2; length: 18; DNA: TGTGCCAGCAGCTTGGCAAAGACTAGCGGGAAGAACACCGGGGAGCTGTTTTTT; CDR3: CASSLAKTSGKNTGELFF
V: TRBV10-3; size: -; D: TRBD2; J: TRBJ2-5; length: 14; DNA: TGTGCCATCAGCGGTAGCGGGAGTAGGGAGACCCAGTACTTC; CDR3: CAISGSGSRETQYF
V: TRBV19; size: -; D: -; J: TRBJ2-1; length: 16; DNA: TGTGCCAGTAGTACCTCGGGGAGCGGCTCCTACAATGAGCAGTTCTTC; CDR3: CASSTSGSGSYNEQFF
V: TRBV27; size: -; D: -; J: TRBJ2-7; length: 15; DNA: TGTGCCAGCATAGGAACGGGGACTGGTTCCTACGAGCAGTACTTC; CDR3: CASIGTGTGSYEQYF
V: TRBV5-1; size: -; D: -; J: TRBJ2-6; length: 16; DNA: TGCGCCAGCAGCCCCCATACAGGGTCTGGGGCCAACGTCCTGACTTTC; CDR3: CASSPHTGSGANVLTF
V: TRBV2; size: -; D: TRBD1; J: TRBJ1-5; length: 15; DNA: TGTGCCAGCAGTTGGACAGGGGTAAGCAATCAGCCCCAGCATTTT; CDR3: CASSWTGVSNQPQHF
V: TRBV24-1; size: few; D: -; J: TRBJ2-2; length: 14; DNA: TGTGCCACCAGTGATGAGACAGGCCCCGGGGAGCTGTTTTTT; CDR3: CATSDETGPGELFF
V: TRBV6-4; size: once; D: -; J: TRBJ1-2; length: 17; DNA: TGTGCCAGCAGTGACCGCTCGACAGGTTCGAAGGACTATGGCTACACCTTC; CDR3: CASSDRSTGSKDYGYTF
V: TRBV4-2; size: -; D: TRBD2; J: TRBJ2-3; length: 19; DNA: TGTGCCAGCAGCCAACTGACACTAGCGGGAGGGTCTAGCACAGATACGCAGTATTTT; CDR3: CASSQLTLAGGSSTDTQYF
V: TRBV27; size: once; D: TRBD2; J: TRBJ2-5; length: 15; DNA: TGTGCCAGCAGTCCCAGCTTAGGGAGGGAAGGGACCCAGTACTTC; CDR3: CASSPSLGREGTQYF
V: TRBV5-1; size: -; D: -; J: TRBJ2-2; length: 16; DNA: TGCGCCAGCAGCGTCGGGTGGGGCGTCGACACCGGGGAGCTGTTTTTT; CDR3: CASSVGWGVDTGELFF
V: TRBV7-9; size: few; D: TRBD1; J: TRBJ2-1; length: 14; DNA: TGTGCCAGCAGCCTGGGACAGGGTTACAATGAGCAGTTCTTC; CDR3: CASSLGQGYNEQFF
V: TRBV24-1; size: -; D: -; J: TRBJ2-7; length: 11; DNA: TGTGCCACCAGTGATTCCTGGACTCAGTACTTC; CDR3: CATSDSWTQYF
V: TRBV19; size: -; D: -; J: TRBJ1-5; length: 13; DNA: TGTGCCAGTAGTTTCAGGGAAGCTCAGCCCCAGCATTTT; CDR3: CASSFREAQPQHF
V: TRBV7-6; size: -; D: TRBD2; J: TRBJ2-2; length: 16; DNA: TGTGCCAGCAGCCCAGCGGGGGGGAGGAGTACCGGGGAGCTGTTTTTT; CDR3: CASSPAGGRSTGELFF
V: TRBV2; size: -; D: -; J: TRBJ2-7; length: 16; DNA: TGTGCCAGCAGTTTTCAGGTTGGTCGGGAACGCCACGAGCAGTACTTC; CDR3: CASSFQVGRERHEQYF
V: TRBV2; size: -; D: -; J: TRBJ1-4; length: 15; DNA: TGTGCCAGCAGGAAAACAGGGAACGCTAATGAAAAACTGTTTTTT; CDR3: CASRKTGNANEKLFF
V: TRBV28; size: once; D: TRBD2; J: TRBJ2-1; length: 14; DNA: TGTGCCAGCAGGCCCGGAAGCGGGACCTATGAGCAGTTCTTC; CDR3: CASRPGSGTYEQFF
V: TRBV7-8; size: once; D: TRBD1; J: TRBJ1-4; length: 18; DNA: TGTGCCAGCAGCTTAGGAGGGACAGGGCGGGCTACGGATGAAAAACTGTTTTTT; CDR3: CASSLGGTGRATDEKLFF
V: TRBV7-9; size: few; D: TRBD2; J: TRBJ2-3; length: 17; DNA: TGTGCCAGCAGGCTAGAGGCTAGCGGGAGGGTTTCGGATACGCAGTATTTT; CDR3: CASRLEASGRVSDTQYF
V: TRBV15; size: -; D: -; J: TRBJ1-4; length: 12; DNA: TGTGCCACCAGTTCACCGGCCCGACTGCTGTTTTTT; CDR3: CATSSPARLLFF
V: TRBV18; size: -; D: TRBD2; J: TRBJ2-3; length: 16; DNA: TGTGCCAGCTCAAACGGGGCGCCCAGCGGGACCTCTACGCAGTATTTT; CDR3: CASSNGAPSGTSTQYF
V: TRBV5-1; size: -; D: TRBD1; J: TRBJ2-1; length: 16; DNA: TGCGCCAGCAGCTTACAGACAGGGTGGGTTGGGAATGAGCAGTTCTTC; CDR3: CASSLQTGWVGNEQFF
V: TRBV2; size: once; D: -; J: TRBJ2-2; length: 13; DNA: TGTGCCAGCAGTGTACAGCGGTCTGGGGAGCTGTTTTTT; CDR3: CASSVQRSGELFF
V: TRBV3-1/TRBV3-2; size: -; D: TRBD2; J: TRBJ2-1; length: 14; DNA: TGTGCCAGCAGCACCGGACTAGGTCGAACTGAGCAGTTCTTC; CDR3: CASSTGLGRTEQFF